This T cell receptor beta chain came from a study of blood T cells in healthy people across ages. A J-beta primer mix and a sample-barcoded 5' primer were used in a second PCR of roughly 6 to 12 cycles. TCRdb fed the 5' RACE reads into MiXCR, producing one record per CDR3 protein. The data contain about 970,000 distinct CDR3 sequences, 45% to 60% of them singletons. The CDR3 contains 16 residues. The germline gives CDR1 SGHTA, CDR2 FQGNSA. The V end lost 5 bases, the J end lost 1 base, and 15 bases lay between the germline ends. The chain uses TRBV7-2 and TRBJ2-4, with D perhaps being TRBD1 or TRBD2 (5 bases each). The sample taken for sequencing was blood. The receptor was isolated from a woman aged 55-70 years in good health. This CDR3 reads CASSPRVGLAKNIQYF. In DNA form, the CDR3 reads TGTGCCAGCAGCCCCAGGGTAGGACTGGCCAAAAACATTCAGTACTTC.